Following are 11 T cell receptor beta chains from one sample sequenced in a study of liver allograft versus peripheral blood T cells. Study-wide background: Transplanted-liver and recipient peripheral blood T cell receptor repertoires were compared.

Using its own MiXCR run on the reads, TCRdb lists one record per CDR3 protein. The data show around 12,000 distinct CDR3 sequences, with 25% to 35% seen just once and around 2.2% held by the top ten. The receptors stem from a human patient who had a liver transplant. Some T cells may arise from the graft donor.

The chain recombines TRBV11-2 with TRBJ2-3; TRBD2 might be the D (7 bases). In germline, CDR1 is SGHAT, CDR2 FQNNGV. CDR3 length: 18 residues. V dropped 6 bases and J dropped 1 base, with 23 bases sitting between them. This chain's CDR3 is CASRTEGVHSGRTDTQYF. DNA of the CDR3: TGTGCCAGCAGAACAGAGGGGGTTCATAGCGGGCGCACAGATACGCAGTATTTT.

This sequence joins TRBV9 and TRBJ2-7; tentatively, D is TRBD1 (7 bases). Per the germline V gene, CDR1 is SGDLS and CDR2 is YYNGEE. The ends were cut back, 0 bases at V and 2 bases at J, with 9 bases in the middle. The CDR3 has 14 residues. CDR3 loop: CASSVGGTAYEQYF. DNA for the CDR3: TGTGCCAGCAGCGTAGGCGGGACAGCCTACGAGCAGTACTTC.

The sample holds many counts of this clonotype. The V call is TRBV18, the J call TRBJ2-7; D remains unclear. Germline V gene lookup returns CDR1 KGHSH and CDR2 LQKENI. This CDR3 comprises 15 residues. V shed 6 bases and J shed 6 bases, with 21 bases lying between them. This CDR3 reads CASSLTGQALSEQYF. DNA of the CDR3: TGTGCCAGCTCTCTTACCGGGCAGGCCCTATCCGAGCAGTACTTC.

This clonotype was found many times. The chain links TRBV6-5 to TRBJ2-1, with D tentatively TRBD1 or TRBD2 (5 bases each). The CDR3 sequence is 16 residues long. Germline lookup yields CDR1 MNHEY and CDR2 SVGAGI. V shed 5 bases and J shed 2 bases, with 16 bases lying between them. CDR3 DNA sequence: TGTGCCAGCAGTCCAACTGGGACGGAGACCTACAATGAGCAGTTCTTC. It codes for CASSPTGTETYNEQFF.

The rearrangement links TRBV10-3 to TRBJ1-1; perhaps TRBD1 as D (5 bases). Germline loops: CDR1 ENHRY, CDR2 SYGVKD. There are 14 residues in the CDR3. V lost 4 bases to trimming and J lost 1 base, with 10 bases between them. The CDR3 region has the DNA TGTGCCATCAGTGGGGGCAGGACGAACACTGAAGCTTTCTTT. This sequence encodes CAISGGRTNTEAFF.

Within the sample, this clonotype is medium-sized. The V gene is TRBV18, the J gene TRBJ2-1, with D perhaps assigned TRBD1 or TRBD2 (5 bases each). The length of the CDR3 is 13 residues. The germline V and J ends were trimmed by 3 bases and 7 bases, with 10 bases remaining between them. Per the germline V gene, CDR1 is KGHSH and CDR2 is LQKENI. Here the CDR3 reads CASSPGTPNEQFF. For the CDR3, the DNA is TGTGCCAGCTCACCCGGGACGCCGAATGAGCAGTTCTTC.

Within the sample, this clonotype is medium-sized. This chain connects TRBV19 to TRBJ1-1; D gene uncertain. This CDR3 is 16 amino acids long. V was cut by 1 base and J by 0 bases, with 12 bases left in between. The V gene's germline CDR1 is LNHDA and CDR2 SQIVND (reference sequence). CDR3 amino acids: CASSIGPTLMNTEAFF. The CDR3 DNA reads as TGTGCCAGTAGTATAGGTCCGACGCTGATGAACACTGAAGCTTTCTTT.

The J gene is TRBJ1-2, the V gene TRBV18, with D perhaps TRBD1 (5 bases). The V gene lost 2 bases and the J gene lost 4 bases, with 11 bases spanning the gap. In germline, CDR1 is KGHSH, CDR2 LQKENI. This CDR3 spans 14 amino acids. The CDR3 sequence: CASSPSGKGYGYTF. DNA of the CDR3: TGTGCCAGCTCACCATCAGGGAAGGGCTATGGCTACACCTTC.

This rearrangement joins TRBV5-4 to TRBJ2-2, with D uncertain. Germline CDR1 reads SGHNT; CDR2 reads YYREEE (reference sequence). This CDR3 has 12 residues. Trimming removed 4 bases from V and 0 bases from J, with 1 base in between. CDR3 DNA: TGTGCCAGCAGCACGAACACCGGGGAGCTGTTTTTT. Translating gives CASSTNTGELFF.

This clonotype was recorded only once. This chain uses TRBV29-1 with TRBJ1-2; no definite D call. This CDR3 is 13 amino acids long. Germline CDR1 reads SQVTM; CDR2 reads ANQGSEA. Trimming stripped 8 bases from V and 1 base from J, with 14 bases between. CDR3 sequence (DNA): TGCAGCATTTCTCGGGGTCTTAACTATGGCTACACCTTC. Protein: CSISRGLNYGYTF.

This clonotype was found many times. The chain recombines TRBV6-6 with TRBJ2-1; the D gene is possibly TRBD2 (6 bases). V gave up 0 bases and J gave up 7 bases, with 19 bases separating them. The germline V gene encodes CDR1 MNHNY and CDR2 SVGAGI (reference sequence). This CDR3 spans 17 amino acids. The chain's CDR3 is CASSYSPINYGLNEQFF. The CDR3 DNA reads as TGTGCCAGCAGTTACTCACCGATCAATTACGGACTAAATGAGCAGTTCTTC.